This T cell receptor (beta chain) was profiled in a study of T-cell reconstitution after alpha-beta-depleted transplantation in children. There are 14 residues in the CDR3. Germline CDR1 reads SGDLS; CDR2 reads YYNGEE. V was cut by 4 bases and J by 1 base, with 11 bases left in between. It was with unique molecular identifiers that the TCRbeta library was prepared. TCRdb itself ran the PCR reads through MiXCR, one entry per CDR3 protein. The sample records some 300,000 distinct CDR3 sequences, 9% to 12% being singletons. At least ten counts were recorded for this clonotype. The receptor's source is a human donor who donated a stem cell graft to a child with acute lymphoblastic leukemia. Specimen: PBMCs from the stem cell graft donor, collected from the stem cell graft. This chain connects TRBV9 to TRBJ1-1; D is undetermined. The CDR3 region has the DNA TGTGCCAGCAGCTTAAGCAGACAGAACACTGAAGCTTTCTTT. It encodes CASSLSRQNTEAFF.